Below are 26 T cell receptor beta chains sequenced from a single sample in a study of T cell responses to AZD1222 COVID-19 vaccine. Measured with immunoSEQ multiplex PCR; TCRdb has only the in-frame clones, and not every one. The sample shows 110,000 to 150,000 clones, more than 75% of them seen only once. The sample was peripheral blood, taken 28 days after the second AZD1222 dose. The receptors originated from an adult who received the AZD1222 COVID-19 vaccine.

The chain combines TRBV9 with TRBJ2-4; D tentatively reads TRBD1 or TRBD2 (5 bases each). This CDR3 has 15 amino acids. Germline V gives CDR1 SGDLS, CDR2 YYNGEE. Trimming removed 3 bases from V and 0 bases from J, with 10 bases in between. CDR3 loop: CASSGGLLAKNIQYF. CDR3 DNA: TGTGCCAGCAGCGGGGGGTTACTAGCCAAAAACATTCAGTACTTC.

This clone appeared a single time. The rearrangement links TRBV7-9 to TRBJ2-7, with D unclear. This CDR3 has 12 residues. Germline V CDR1 and CDR2: SEHNR, FQNEAQ (reference sequence). With 5 bases removed from V and 4 bases from J, the gap between germline ends came to 9 bases. CDR3 in amino acids: CASSPTGYEQYF. The CDR3 nucleotides are TGTGCCAGCAGCCCAACCGGTTACGAGCAGTACTTC.

V and J are TRBV24-1 and TRBJ1-1; TRBD1 matches at 9 bases. Trimming removed 3 bases from V and 5 bases from J; junction bases left unmatched: 12. Germline values: CDR1 KGHDR, CDR2 SFDVKD. CDR3 size: 17 residues. CDR3 DNA sequence: TGTGCCACCAGTGATGTCTTCCCGGGACAGGGTTGGACTGAAGCTTTCTTT. It encodes CATSDVFPGQGWTEAFF.

The chain links TRBV30 to TRBJ2-7; no firm D call. Germline values: CDR1 GTSNPN, CDR2 SVGIG (reference sequence). CDR3 size: 13 residues. Between the trimmed V and J ends, which lost 3 bases and 4 bases, there was a span of 13 bases. CDR3 sequence (DNA): TGTGCCTGGAGACTCACACCTTCTTACGAGCAGTACTTC. Its translation is CAWRLTPSYEQYF. Using reference TRBV30 and TRBJ2-7 for the parts outside the CDR3, the full variable domain is SQTIHQWPATLVQPVGSPLSLECTVEGTSNPNLYWYRQAAGRGLQLLFYSVGIGQISSEVPQNLSASRPQDRQFILSSKKLLLSDSGFYLCAWRLTPSYEQYFGPGTRLTVT.

This rearrangement joins TRBV6-4 to TRBJ1-1; D gene ambiguous. Trimming pared 7 bases from V and 4 bases from J, leaving 13 bases between. Per germline, CDR1 MRHNA and CDR2 SNTAGT. CDR3 length: 13 amino acids. This CDR3 reads CASTKEFGTEAFF. In DNA form, the CDR3 reads TGTGCCAGCACGAAGGAATTCGGCACTGAAGCTTTCTTT.

The genes are TRBV12-2 and TRBJ1-5; the table's D call TRBD1 went unverified against the DNA. TRBV12-2 is described as a pseudogene. The CDR3 is 22 amino acids. CDR3 coding DNA: TGTGCAAGTCGCTTAGCGAAGTTTTTAGGTGTTAGGGGATCCCTTGGCAATCAGCCCCAGCATTTT. Its protein is CASRLAKFLGVRGSLGNQPQHF.

The chain is built from TRBV19 and TRBJ2-2; D possibly corresponds to TRBD2 (7 bases). Per germline, CDR1 LNHDA and CDR2 SQIVND (reference sequence). The CDR3 contains 14 residues. V was trimmed by 6 bases and J by 5 bases, leaving 13 bases between them. CDR3 sequence: CASRRGAGTGELFF. The CDR3 DNA follows: TGTGCCAGTAGACGGGGGGCGGGAACCGGGGAGCTGTTTTTT.

J is TRBJ2-3 and V is TRBV11-2; possibly TRBD2 for D (7 bases). The CDR3 is 13 residues long. Germline V gene sequence: CDR1 SGHAT, CDR2 FQNNGV. The ends were cut back, 8 bases at V and 6 bases at J, with 15 bases in the middle. CDR3 DNA sequence: TGTGCCAGCGAGGGGGAGGGCGGGGATACGCAGTATTTT. Translated: CASEGEGGDTQYF.

The V and J genes are TRBV7-2 and TRBJ1-2, with a tentative D call TRBD1 (6 bases). V lost 2 bases, J lost 7 bases, and 17 bases lay in between. The CDR3 is 15 residues long. Germline V CDR1 and CDR2: SGHTA, FQGNSA. DNA for the CDR3: TGTGCCAGCAGCTTAACCGAGAGGGGGGTGGGTGGCTACACCTTC. It yields the protein CASSLTERGVGGYTF.

The chain has TRBV18 and TRBJ1-1, with D unresolved. Germline V gene sequence: CDR1 KGHSH, CDR2 LQKENI. The CDR3 contains 13 residues. The ends were cut back, 4 bases at V and 2 bases at J, with 8 bases in the middle. This CDR3 reads CASSLGENTEAFF. The CDR3 DNA reads as TGTGCCAGCTCACTAGGCGAAAACACTGAAGCTTTCTTT.

The chain carries TRBV28 and TRBJ1-2; D unclear. Per germline, CDR1 MDHEN and CDR2 SYDVKM. The CDR3 is 13 amino acids. V was shortened by 3 bases and J by 3 bases, with 8 bases between the two germline ends. CDR3 in DNA: TGTGCCAGCAGTTTGGGTAACGACTATGGCTACACCTTC. Amino acids: CASSLGNDYGYTF.

The rearrangement uses TRBV21-1 and TRBJ2-1; the table's TRBD2 call for D was not verified on the DNA. TRBV21-1 is reported as a pseudogene. CDR3 length equals 16 residues. For the CDR3, the DNA is TGTGCCAGCAGCAGGACCGGGACTAGCGGGGACAATGAGCAGTTCTTC. It is translated as CASSRTGTSGDNEQFF.

This clone was counted between two and nine times. The genes are TRBV27 and TRBJ2-7; D is ambiguous. Trimming pared 5 bases from V and 1 base from J, leaving 9 bases between. Germline values: CDR1 MNHEY, CDR2 SMNVEV (reference sequence). CDR3 length equals 13 residues. The DNA for the CDR3 is TGTGCCAGCAGTCGCCCGCCTTCCTACGAGCAGTACTTC. Translated: CASSRPPSYEQYF.

On this clone itself: This sample also contains other DNA sequences that code for the same CDR3. The chain's CDR3 is CASSLGGTGNTIYF. The CDR3 bases are TGCGCCAGCAGCTTGGGGGGTACCGGAAACACCATATATTTT. The rearrangement uses TRBV5-1 and TRBJ1-3; D is unresolved. With 0 bases removed from V and 4 bases from J, the gap between germline ends came to 8 bases. The CDR3 totals 14 residues. Germline CDR1 and CDR2: SGHRS and YFSETQ.

The chain uses TRBV30 and TRBJ1-1; D might be TRBD1 (5 bases). CDR1 is GTSNPN, CDR2 SVGIG, per germline (reference sequence). The ends were cut back, 2 bases at V and 2 bases at J, with 15 bases in the middle. The CDR3 has 15 residues. The CDR3 bases are TGTGCCTGGAGTAGGGGATTGAGGGTCAACACTGAAGCTTTCTTT. The encoded protein is CAWSRGLRVNTEAFF.

This chain's CDR3 is CASRPGQGHGYTF. The CDR3 bases are TGTGCCAGCAGGCCCGGACAGGGTCATGGCTACACCTTC. This chain links TRBV2 with TRBJ1-2; 8 nucleotides align to TRBD1. The CDR3 sequence is 13 residues long. CDR1 and CDR2 from the germline V gene are SNHLY and FYNNEI. V lost 6 bases to trimming and J lost 6 bases; unmatched junction nucleotides: 6.

The chain combines TRBV9 with TRBJ2-6, with D perhaps matching TRBD1 or TRBD2 (6 bases each). Per germline, CDR1 SGDLS and CDR2 YYNGEE. This CDR3 has 14 residues. Trimming stripped 4 bases from V and 4 bases from J, with 9 bases between. The CDR3 protein is CASSSGGGANVLTF. CDR3 nucleotide sequence: TGTGCCAGCAGCTCCGGGGGCGGGGCCAACGTCCTGACTTTC.

This chain joins TRBV6-5 and TRBJ2-7; possible D gene TRBD2, 5 bases. Germline V gene lookup returns CDR1 MNHEY and CDR2 SVGAGI. CDR3 length equals 13 residues. Trimming stripped 7 bases from V and 3 bases from J, with 13 bases between. CDR3 nucleotide sequence: TGTGCCAGCACCCGGGGTGGTTTCTACGAGCAGTACTTC. It translates to CASTRGGFYEQYF.

V and J are TRBV9 and TRBJ1-2; possibly TRBD1 for D (6 bases). V was shortened by 3 bases and J by 3 bases, with 9 bases between the two germline ends. The CDR3 is 13 residues long. Germline values: CDR1 SGDLS, CDR2 YYNGEE. CDR3 protein: CASSATGDYGYTF. The CDR3 DNA follows: TGTGCCAGCAGCGCGACAGGAGACTATGGCTACACCTTC.

The V gene is TRBV5-4, the J gene TRBJ2-1; 9 nucleotides line up with TRBD2. Losses at the gene ends were 4 bases for V and 4 bases for J; bases not matched to a gene: 9. Germline CDR1 SGHNT, CDR2 YYREEE (reference sequence). The CDR3 is 16 amino acids. CDR3 protein: CASSTQAGGPYNEQFF. The CDR3 nucleotides read TGTGCCAGCAGCACCCAAGCGGGAGGACCTTACAATGAGCAGTTCTTC. Filled out from reference TRBV5-4 and TRBJ2-1, the complete variable domain reads ETGVTQSPTHLIKTRGQQVTLRCSSQSGHNTVSWYQQALGQGPQFIFQYYREEENGRGNFPPRFSGLQFPNYSSELNVNALELDDSALYLCASSTQAGGPYNEQFFGPGTRLTVL.

The chain uses TRBV4-1 and TRBJ2-1; possibly TRBD1 or TRBD2 for D (5 bases each). The V end lost 3 bases, the J end lost 8 bases, and 14 bases lay between the germline ends. The CDR3 covers 14 residues. The germline V gene encodes CDR1 MGHRA and CDR2 YSYEKL. CDR3 in amino acids: CASSQSIGADEQFF. CDR3 nucleotide sequence: TGCGCCAGCAGCCAGAGCATCGGGGCCGATGAGCAGTTCTTC.

V is TRBV12-5 and J is TRBJ2-3, with D possibly being TRBD2 (7 bases). CDR3 length: 17 residues. Per the germline V gene, CDR1 is LGHNT and CDR2 is FRNRAP. The V and J ends lost 0 bases and 6 bases respectively, with 19 bases between them. The CDR3 here is CASGLVGGGFTADTQYF. In nucleotides, the CDR3 is TGTGCTAGTGGTTTGGTAGGGGGGGGATTTACCGCGGATACGCAGTATTTT.

V and J are TRBV5-1 and TRBJ1-1; maybe TRBD1 (6 bases). CDR1 SGHRS and CDR2 YFSETQ come from the germline V gene. This CDR3 has 13 residues. V lost 2 bases, J lost 5 bases, and 10 bases lay in between. The CDR3: CASSFSGETEAFF. CDR3 nucleotide sequence: TGCGCCAGCAGCTTTTCAGGGGAAACTGAAGCTTTCTTT. The variable domain in full, with the rest retrieved from reference TRBV5-1 and TRBJ1-1, is KAGVTQTPRYLIKTRGQQVTLSCSPISGHRSVSWYQQTPGQGLQFLFEYFSETQRNKGNFPGRFSGRQFSNSRSEMNVSTLELGDSALYLCASSFSGETEAFFGQGTRLTVV.

The V gene is TRBV5-1, the J gene TRBJ2-5; TRBD1 aligns across 9 bases. The ends lost 4 bases at V and 5 bases at J; junction bases unmatched: 12. Germline V lookup: CDR1 SGHRS, CDR2 YFSETQ. The CDR3 extends over 16 amino acids. CDR3 sequence (DNA): TGCGCCAGCAGCCTTGATCTGACAGGGGGAAAGGAGACCCAGTACTTC. This encodes CASSLDLTGGKETQYF.

The chain recombines TRBV7-9 with TRBJ1-2, with D possibly TRBD1 on 6 matching bases. This CDR3 is 14 amino acids long. Germline lookup yields CDR1 SEHNR and CDR2 FQNEAQ (reference sequence). V lost 6 bases and J lost 4, with 15 bases in between. The CDR3 here is CASSSRGEAYGYTF. CDR3 DNA: TGTGCCAGCAGTTCCAGGGGAGAGGCCTATGGCTACACCTTC. Full variable domain (missing parts from reference TRBV7-9 and TRBJ1-2): DTGVSQNPRHKITKRGQNVTFRCDPISEHNRLYWYRQTLGQGPEFLTYFQNEAQLEKSRLLSDRFSAERPKGSFSTLEIQRTEQGDSAMYLCASSSRGEAYGYTFGSGTRLTVV.

The chain links TRBV5-6 to TRBJ1-6; 7 bases agree with TRBD1. Germline lookup yields CDR1 SGHDT and CDR2 YYEEEE. V shed 0 bases, J shed 6 bases, and the junction held 3 bases outside the gene matches. The CDR3 sequence is 15 residues long. The CDR3 DNA sequence: TGTGCCAGCAGCTTGGTAACAGGGGCTAATTCACCCCTCCACTTT. It is translated as CASSLVTGANSPLHF.